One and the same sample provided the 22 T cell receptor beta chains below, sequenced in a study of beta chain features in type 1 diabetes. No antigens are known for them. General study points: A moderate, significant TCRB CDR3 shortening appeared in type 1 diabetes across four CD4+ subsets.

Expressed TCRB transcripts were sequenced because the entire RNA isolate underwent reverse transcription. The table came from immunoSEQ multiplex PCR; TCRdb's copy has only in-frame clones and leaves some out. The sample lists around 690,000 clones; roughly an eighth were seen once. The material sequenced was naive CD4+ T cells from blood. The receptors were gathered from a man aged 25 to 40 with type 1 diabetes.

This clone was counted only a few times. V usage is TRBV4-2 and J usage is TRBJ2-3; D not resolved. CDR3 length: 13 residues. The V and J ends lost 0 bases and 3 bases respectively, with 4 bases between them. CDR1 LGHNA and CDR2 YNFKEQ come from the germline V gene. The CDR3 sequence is CASSQDGTDTQYF. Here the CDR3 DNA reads TGTGCCAGCAGCCAAGATGGAACAGATACGCAGTATTTT.

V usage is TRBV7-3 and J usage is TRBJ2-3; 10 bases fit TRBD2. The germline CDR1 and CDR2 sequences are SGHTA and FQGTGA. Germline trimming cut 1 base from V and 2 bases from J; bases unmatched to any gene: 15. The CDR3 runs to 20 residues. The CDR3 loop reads CASSLKGPSPSGGNTDTQYF. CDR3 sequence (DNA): TGTGCCAGCAGCTTAAAGGGGCCCTCACCTAGCGGGGGAAACACAGATACGCAGTATTTT.

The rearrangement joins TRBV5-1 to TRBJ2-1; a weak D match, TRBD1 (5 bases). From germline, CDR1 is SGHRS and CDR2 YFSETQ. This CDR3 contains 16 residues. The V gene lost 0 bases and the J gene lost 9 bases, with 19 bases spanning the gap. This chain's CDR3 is CASSLEAPTQGGEQFF. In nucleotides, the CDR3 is TGCGCCAGCAGCTTGGAAGCCCCAACCCAGGGCGGTGAGCAGTTCTTC. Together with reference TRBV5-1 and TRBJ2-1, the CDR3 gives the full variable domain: KAGVTQTPRYLIKTRGQQVTLSCSPISGHRSVSWYQQTPGQGLQFLFEYFSETQRNKGNFPGRFSGRQFSNSRSEMNVSTLELGDSALYLCASSLEAPTQGGEQFFGPGTRLTVL.

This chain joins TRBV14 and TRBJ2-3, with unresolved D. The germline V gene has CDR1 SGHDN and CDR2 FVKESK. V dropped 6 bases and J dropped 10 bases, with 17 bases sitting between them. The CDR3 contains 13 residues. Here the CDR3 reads CASSPRTAPPQYF. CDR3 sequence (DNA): TGTGCCAGCAGTCCTAGGACCGCCCCGCCGCAGTATTTT.

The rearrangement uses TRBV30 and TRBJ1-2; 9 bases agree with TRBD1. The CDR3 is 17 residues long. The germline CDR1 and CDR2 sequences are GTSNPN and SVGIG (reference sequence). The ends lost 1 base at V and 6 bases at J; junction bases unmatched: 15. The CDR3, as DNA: TGTGCCTGGAGTGCCGGTACAGGGGGCGCAGAGCTAGATGGCTACACCTTC. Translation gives CAWSAGTGGAELDGYTF.

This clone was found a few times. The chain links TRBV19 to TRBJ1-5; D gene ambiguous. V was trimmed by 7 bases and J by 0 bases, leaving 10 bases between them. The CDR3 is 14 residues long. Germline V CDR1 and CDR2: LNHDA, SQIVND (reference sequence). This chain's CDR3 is CASMEGNSNQPQHF. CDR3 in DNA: TGTGCCAGTATGGAGGGAAATAGCAATCAGCCCCAGCATTTT.

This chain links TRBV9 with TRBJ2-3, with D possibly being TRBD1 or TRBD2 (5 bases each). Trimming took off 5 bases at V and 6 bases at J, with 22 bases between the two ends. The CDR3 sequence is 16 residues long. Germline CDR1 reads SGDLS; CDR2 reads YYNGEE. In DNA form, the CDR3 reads TGTGCCAGCAGTACTATCTCCGGGACCACCCTCGATACGCAGTATTTT. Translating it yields CASSTISGTTLDTQYF. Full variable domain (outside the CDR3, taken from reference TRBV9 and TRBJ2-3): DSGVTQTPKHLITATGQRVTLRCSPRSGDLSVYWYQQSLDQGLQFLIQYYNGEERAKGNILERFSAQQFPDLHSELNLSSLELGDSALYFCASSTISGTTLDTQYFGPGTRLTVL.

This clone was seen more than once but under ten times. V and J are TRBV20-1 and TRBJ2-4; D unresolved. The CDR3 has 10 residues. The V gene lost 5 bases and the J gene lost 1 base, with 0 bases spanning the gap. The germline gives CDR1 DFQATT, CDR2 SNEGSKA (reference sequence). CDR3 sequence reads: CSAAKNIQYF. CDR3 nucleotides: TGCAGTGCTGCCAAAAACATTCAGTACTTC.

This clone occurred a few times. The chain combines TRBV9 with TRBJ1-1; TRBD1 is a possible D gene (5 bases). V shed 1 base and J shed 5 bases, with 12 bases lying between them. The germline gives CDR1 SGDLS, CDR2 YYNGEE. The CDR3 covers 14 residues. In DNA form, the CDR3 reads TGTGCCAGCAGCGTAAGCGGGGGAGGGACTGAAGCTTTCTTT. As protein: CASSVSGGGTEAFF.

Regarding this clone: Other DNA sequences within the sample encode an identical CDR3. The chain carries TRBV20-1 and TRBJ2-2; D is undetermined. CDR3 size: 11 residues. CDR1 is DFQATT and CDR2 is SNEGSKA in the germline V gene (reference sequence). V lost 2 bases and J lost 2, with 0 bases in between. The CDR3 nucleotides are TGCAGTGCTAGAAACACCGGGGAGCTGTTTTTT. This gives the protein CSARNTGELFF.

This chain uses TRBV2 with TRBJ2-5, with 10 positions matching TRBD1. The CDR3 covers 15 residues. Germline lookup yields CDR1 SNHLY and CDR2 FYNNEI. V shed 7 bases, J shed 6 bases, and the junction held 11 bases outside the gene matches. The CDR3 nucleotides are TGTGCCAGCAACAACCCCGGGACAGGGGAGCAGACCCAGTACTTC. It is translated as CASNNPGTGEQTQYF.

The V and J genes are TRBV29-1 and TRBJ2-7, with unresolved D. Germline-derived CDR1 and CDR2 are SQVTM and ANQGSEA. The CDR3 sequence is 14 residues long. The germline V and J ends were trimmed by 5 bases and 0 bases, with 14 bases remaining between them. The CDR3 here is CSVNTEPSSYEQYF. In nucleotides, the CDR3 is TGCAGCGTTAACACAGAGCCGAGCTCCTACGAGCAGTACTTC.

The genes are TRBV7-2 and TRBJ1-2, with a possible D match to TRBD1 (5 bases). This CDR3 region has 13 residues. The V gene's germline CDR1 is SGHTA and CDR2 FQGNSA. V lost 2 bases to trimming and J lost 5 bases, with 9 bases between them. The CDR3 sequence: CASSLQTEYGYTF. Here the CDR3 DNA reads TGTGCCAGCAGCTTACAGACAGAGTATGGCTACACCTTC.

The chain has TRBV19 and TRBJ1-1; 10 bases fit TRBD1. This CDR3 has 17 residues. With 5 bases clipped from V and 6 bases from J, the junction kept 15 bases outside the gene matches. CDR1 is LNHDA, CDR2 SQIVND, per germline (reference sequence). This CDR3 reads CASSPSGTGVSGAEAFF. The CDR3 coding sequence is TGTGCCAGTAGTCCTTCCGGGACAGGGGTCTCTGGGGCTGAAGCTTTCTTT.

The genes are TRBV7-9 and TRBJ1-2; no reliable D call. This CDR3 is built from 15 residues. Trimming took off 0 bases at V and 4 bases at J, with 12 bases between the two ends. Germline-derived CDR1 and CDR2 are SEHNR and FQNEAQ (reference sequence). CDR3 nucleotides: TGTGCCAGCAGCTTAGCGCTCGGCAACGTCTATGGCTACACCTTC. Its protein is CASSLALGNVYGYTF. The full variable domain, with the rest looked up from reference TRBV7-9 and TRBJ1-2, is DTGVSQNPRHKITKRGQNVTFRCDPISEHNRLYWYRQTLGQGPEFLTYFQNEAQLEKSRLLSDRFSAERPKGSFSTLEIQRTEQGDSAMYLCASSLALGNVYGYTFGSGTRLTVV.

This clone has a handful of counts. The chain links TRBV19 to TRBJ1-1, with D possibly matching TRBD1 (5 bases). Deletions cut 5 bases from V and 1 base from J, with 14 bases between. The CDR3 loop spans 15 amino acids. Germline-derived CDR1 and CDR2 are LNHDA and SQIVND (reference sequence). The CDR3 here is CASSSPGLGNTEAFF. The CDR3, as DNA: TGTGCCAGTAGTTCCCCAGGGCTAGGGAACACTGAAGCTTTCTTT. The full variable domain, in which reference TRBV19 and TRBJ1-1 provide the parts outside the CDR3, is DGGITQSPKYLFRKEGQNVTLSCEQNLNHDAMYWYRQDPGQGLRLIYYSQIVNDFQKGDIAEGYSVSREKKESFPLTVTSAQKNPTAFYLCASSSPGLGNTEAFFGQGTRLTVV.

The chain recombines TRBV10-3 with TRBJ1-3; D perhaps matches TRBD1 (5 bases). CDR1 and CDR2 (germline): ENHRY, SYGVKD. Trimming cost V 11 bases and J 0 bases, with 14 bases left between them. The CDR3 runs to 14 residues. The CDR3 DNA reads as TGTGCCGTCCTCGGGGACCGCTCTGGAAACACCATATATTTT. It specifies CAVLGDRSGNTIYF.

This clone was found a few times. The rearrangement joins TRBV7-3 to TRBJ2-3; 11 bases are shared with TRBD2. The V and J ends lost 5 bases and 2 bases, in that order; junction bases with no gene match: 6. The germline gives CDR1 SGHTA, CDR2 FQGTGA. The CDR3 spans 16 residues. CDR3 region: CASSASSGGLTDTQYF. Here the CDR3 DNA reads TGTGCCAGCAGCGCCTCTAGCGGGGGGCTCACAGATACGCAGTATTTT.

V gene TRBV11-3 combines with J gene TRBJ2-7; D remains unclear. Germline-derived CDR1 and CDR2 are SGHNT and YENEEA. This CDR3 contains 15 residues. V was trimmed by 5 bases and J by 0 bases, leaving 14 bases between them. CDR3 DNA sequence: TGTGCCAGCAGCCCAGGATGGGAAAGCTCCTACGAGCAGTACTTC. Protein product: CASSPGWESSYEQYF.

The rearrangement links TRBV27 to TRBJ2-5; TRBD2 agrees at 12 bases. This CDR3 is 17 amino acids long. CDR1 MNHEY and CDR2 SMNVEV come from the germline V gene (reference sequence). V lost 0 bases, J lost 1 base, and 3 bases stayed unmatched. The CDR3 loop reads CASSLSGGLAGQETQYF. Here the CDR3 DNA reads TGTGCCAGCAGTTTATCGGGGGGACTAGCGGGCCAAGAGACCCAGTACTTC.

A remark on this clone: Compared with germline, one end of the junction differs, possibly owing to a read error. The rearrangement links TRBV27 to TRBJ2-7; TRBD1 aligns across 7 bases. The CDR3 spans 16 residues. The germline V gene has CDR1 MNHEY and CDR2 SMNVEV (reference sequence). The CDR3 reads CASSRDREPSSYEQYF. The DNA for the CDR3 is TGCGCCAGCAGCCGTGACAGGGAACCTAGCTCCTACGAGCAGTACTTC.

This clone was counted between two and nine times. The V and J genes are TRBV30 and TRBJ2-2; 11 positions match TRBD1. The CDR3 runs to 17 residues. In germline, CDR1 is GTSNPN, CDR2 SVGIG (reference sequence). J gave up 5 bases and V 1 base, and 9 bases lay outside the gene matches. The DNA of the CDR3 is TGTGCCTGGAGTGGCCCCGGGACAGGGGGACGGACCGGGGAGCTGTTTTTT. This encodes CAWSGPGTGGRTGELFF.